Listed here are 26 T cell receptor beta chains from one sample, sequenced in a study of cytotoxic CD8 clonotypes in ibrutinib-treated CLL. The repertoire was sequenced with immunoSEQ multiplex PCR; TCRdb's copy has only in-frame clones and lacks some. The data show 330,000 or so clones, under 70% seen once. The specimen was PBMCs, collected after 36 months of ibrutinib treatment. The receptors shown here come from a human donor with chronic lymphocytic leukemia.

The chain employs TRBV5-1 and TRBJ1-6; D gene uncertain. CDR3 length equals 13 residues. Per germline, CDR1 SGHRS and CDR2 YFSETQ. Trimming shortened V by 0 bases and J by 8 bases, and 6 bases separated the two germline ends. CDR3 sequence reads: CASSLARDSPLHF. DNA for the CDR3: TGCGCCAGCAGCTTGGCGAGGGATTCACCCCTCCACTTT.

This clone was seen a few times. For the CDR3, the DNA is TGCGCCAGCAGCCTGGGGCTTGCCTACGAGCAGTACTTC. It is translated as CASSLGLAYEQYF. The chain employs TRBV4-1 and TRBJ2-7; tentative D call: TRBD1 (5 bases). Germline V gives CDR1 MGHRA, CDR2 YSYEKL. The V end was cut by 4 bases, the J end by 2 bases, with 9 bases between. The CDR3 has 13 residues.

The chain couples TRBV27 to TRBJ2-7; no definite D call. V dropped 4 bases and J dropped 7 bases, with 17 bases sitting between them. The CDR3 runs 14 residues. Germline V gene lookup returns CDR1 MNHEY and CDR2 SMNVEV (reference sequence). The CDR3 spells CASSYRDGDEEQYF. The CDR3 DNA is TGTGCCAGCAGTTATCGCGACGGCGATGAAGAGCAGTACTTC.

V is TRBV4-1 and J is TRBJ1-2; D unresolved. This CDR3 spans 13 amino acids. V was pared by 4 bases and J by 6 bases, with 12 bases between. CDR1 is MGHRA and CDR2 is YSYEKL in the germline V gene. DNA of the CDR3: TGCGCCAGCAGCCCGGTCCGGACGGATGGCTACACCTTC. Amino acids: CASSPVRTDGYTF.

The chain recombines TRBV5-1 with TRBJ2-1; D remains ambiguous. V shed 2 bases and J shed 4 bases, with 13 bases lying between them. Looked up from germline, CDR1 is SGHRS and CDR2 is YFSETQ. The CDR3 is made up of 15 amino acids. The CDR3 bases are TGCGCCAGCAGCTTAGACGGGCACGAATACAATGAGCAGTTCTTC. This codes for CASSLDGHEYNEQFF.

The chain combines TRBV6-1 with TRBJ2-3, with D perhaps being TRBD1 or TRBD2 (5 bases each). V was clipped by 1 base and J by 6 bases, with 14 bases between them. The CDR3 spans 15 residues. Germline CDR1 and CDR2: MNHNS and SASEGT. This CDR3 is CASSEVGVATDTQYF. In DNA form, the CDR3 reads TGTGCCAGCAGTGAAGTGGGGGTAGCAACCGATACGCAGTATTTT.

This clone was seen a single time. The chain carries TRBV29-1 and TRBJ1-2; D is perhaps TRBD1 (6 bases). V was trimmed by 6 bases and J by 8 bases, leaving 22 bases between them. The CDR3 is made up of 14 amino acids. Germline V gene sequence: CDR1 SQVTM, CDR2 ANQGSEA. In DNA, the CDR3 is TGCAGCGTCACCGGAGGGGGGGGATCAGCGGGCTACACCTTC. Protein product: CSVTGGGGSAGYTF.

This clone occurred a few times. This chain links TRBV4-1 with TRBJ1-2; D uncertain. Germline CDR1 reads MGHRA; CDR2 reads YSYEKL. The CDR3 spans 15 residues. V was pared by 0 bases and J by 2 bases, with 10 bases between. This CDR3 is CASSQEHWGNYGYTF. CDR3 nucleotide sequence: TGCGCCAGCAGCCAAGAGCACTGGGGAAACTATGGCTACACCTTC.

This clone was recorded only once. The chain combines TRBV9 with TRBJ2-1; TRBD2 matches 13 bases. From germline, CDR1 is SGDLS and CDR2 YYNGEE. CDR3 length equals 20 residues. V gave up 3 bases and J gave up 1 base; unmatched junction bases: 13. The CDR3 DNA sequence: TGTGCCAGCAGCGAGTGGGGACTAGCGGGGAGGAAAAGGTCCTACAATGAGCAGTTCTTC. Translation gives CASSEWGLAGRKRSYNEQFF.

This clone occurred a few times. The chain is built from TRBV20-1 and TRBJ1-2, with D uncertain. The CDR3 is made up of 10 amino acids. V lost 6 bases, J lost 7 bases, and 9 bases lay in between. Germline V lookup: CDR1 DFQATT, CDR2 SNEGSKA (reference sequence). The CDR3 DNA reads TGCAGTGCCCCCCACTTTGGCTACACCTTC. Its translation is CSAPHFGYTF.

The chain has TRBV5-1 and TRBJ2-7; 12 bases match TRBD2. V lost 6 bases, J lost 0 bases, and 10 bases stayed unmatched. The CDR3 spans 17 residues. CDR1 is SGHRS and CDR2 is YFSETQ in the germline V gene. CDR3 DNA: TGCGCCAGCAACAGGGCCGGACTAGCGGGGAGCTCCTACGAGCAGTACTTC. It encodes CASNRAGLAGSSYEQYF.

V gene TRBV11-2 combines with J gene TRBJ1-2, with D uncertain. Looked up from germline, CDR1 is SGHAT and CDR2 is FQNNGV. The CDR3 extends over 13 amino acids. The ends were cut back, 0 bases at V and 7 bases at J, with 9 bases in the middle. This chain's CDR3 is CASSLDWGSGYTF. The CDR3 nucleotides are TGTGCCAGCAGCTTAGATTGGGGTAGTGGCTACACCTTC.

The V and J genes are TRBV19 and TRBJ1-6; 8 positions agree with TRBD1. Germline-derived CDR1 and CDR2 are LNHDA and SQIVND (reference sequence). The junction had 16 bases not matched to a gene; V was cut back by 4 bases and J by 8 bases. The CDR3 consists of 18 residues. CDR3 protein: CASSTPDRVISRDSPLHF. The DNA for the CDR3 is TGTGCCAGTAGTACCCCGGACAGGGTGATTAGTAGGGATTCACCCCTCCACTTT. The full variable domain, rest sourced from reference TRBV19 and TRBJ1-6, is DGGITQSPKYLFRKEGQNVTLSCEQNLNHDAMYWYRQDPGQGLRLIYYSQIVNDFQKGDIAEGYSVSREKKESFPLTVTSAQKNPTAFYLCASSTPDRVISRDSPLHFGNGTRLTVT.

The J gene is TRBJ2-3, the V gene TRBV7-2, with 7 bases fitting TRBD1. The CDR3 has 15 amino acids. Trimming removed 5 bases from V and 3 bases from J; junction bases left unmatched: 8. Per germline, CDR1 SGHTA and CDR2 FQGNSA. This chain's CDR3 is CASSLGGSGTDTQYF. The CDR3 DNA reads TGTGCCAGCAGCCTAGGGGGCTCGGGGACAGATACGCAGTATTTT. Combining the CDR3 with reference TRBV7-2 and TRBJ2-3 gives the whole variable domain GAGVSQSPSNKVTEKGKDVELRCDPISGHTALYWYRQSLGQGLEFLIYFQGNSAPDKSGLPSDRFSAERTGGSVSTLTIQRTQQEDSAVYLCASSLGGSGTDTQYFGPGTRLTVL.

The chain's CDR3 is CASSLIVAEGASDYNEQFF. CDR3 in DNA: TGTGCCAGCAGCTTAATTGTAGCGGAAGGGGCGTCTGACTACAATGAGCAGTTCTTC. The rearrangement uses TRBV7-6 and TRBJ2-1; maybe TRBD2 (6 bases). Germline CDR1 is SGHVS and CDR2 is FNYEAQ. V lost 2 bases and J lost 3, with 23 bases in between. There are 19 residues in the CDR3.

The chain carries TRBV6-7 and TRBJ2-7, with TRBD2 identical over 14 bases. TRBV6-7 is recorded as an ORF, its role being uncertain. The CDR3 contains 18 residues. V trimming: 7 bases; J trimming: 4 bases; junction bases outside the gene matches: 15. DNA for the CDR3: TGTGCCAGCACCAAGACTAGCGGGGGGGCATTGATGTTTTACGAGCAGTACTTC. It yields the protein CASTKTSGGALMFYEQYF.

This chain links TRBV29-1 with TRBJ1-3; D gene ambiguous. Trimming removed 1 base from V and 0 bases from J, with 7 bases in between. This CDR3 has 14 amino acids. The germline V gene has CDR1 SQVTM and CDR2 ANQGSEA. The CDR3 bases are TGCAGCGTTGAAGTGGGGTACTCTGGAAACACCATATATTTT. Protein product: CSVEVGYSGNTIYF. Drawing the rest from reference TRBV29-1 and TRBJ1-3, the complete variable domain is SAVISQKPSRDICQRGTSLTIQCQVDSQVTMMFWYRQQPGQSLTLIATANQGSEATYESGFVIDKFPISRPNLTFSTLTVSNMSPEDSSIYLCSVEVGYSGNTIYFGEGSWLTVV.

This clone was recorded a few times. The CDR3 is CASRTSGRDYEQYF. The CDR3 bases are TGTGCCAGCAGGACTAGCGGGAGGGACTACGAGCAGTACTTC. V usage is TRBV28 and J usage is TRBJ2-7; the match to TRBD2 covers 14 bases. Trimming at V came to 6 bases and at J to 3 bases, leaving 1 base not matched to a gene. From germline, CDR1 is MDHEN and CDR2 SYDVKM. The CDR3 contains 14 residues.

V gene TRBV25-1 combines with J gene TRBJ1-2, with 7 nucleotides matching TRBD1. This CDR3 is built from 12 residues. Germline V gene data show CDR1 as MGHDK and CDR2 as SYGVNS. Trimming at V came to 7 bases and at J to 6 bases, leaving 5 bases not matched to a gene. Here the CDR3 DNA reads TGTGCCAGCACTAGGGGGCGGGATGGCTACACCTTC. It encodes CASTRGRDGYTF.

This clone was counted many times. The chain combines TRBV18 with TRBJ1-5; D call uncertain. Germline CDR1 and CDR2: KGHSH and LQKENI. The V and J ends lost 2 bases and 1 base respectively, with 3 bases between them. This CDR3 contains 13 residues. In DNA form, the CDR3 reads TGTGCCAGCTCACCAACAAGCAATCAGCCCCAGCATTTT. Residues: CASSPTSNQPQHF.

The rearrangement links TRBV9 to TRBJ2-5; D gene ambiguous. Germline CDR1 reads SGDLS; CDR2 reads YYNGEE. The CDR3 extends over 15 amino acids. V was pared by 2 bases and J by 7 bases, with 18 bases between. In nucleotides, the CDR3 is TGTGCCAGCAGCGTTTCCAGTGGTGGTTTCGGGACCCAGTACTTC. This sequence encodes CASSVSSGGFGTQYF.

This clone has just a few counts. The chain carries TRBV19 and TRBJ1-5, with 8 nucleotides matching TRBD1. V was pared by 5 bases and J by 4 bases, with 4 bases of the junction left unmatched. This CDR3 has 14 amino acids. CDR1 LNHDA and CDR2 SQIVND come from the germline V gene (reference sequence). The CDR3 coding sequence is TGTGCCAGTAGTGTGACAGGGGAAAATCAGCCCCAGCATTTT. Its protein product is CASSVTGENQPQHF.

The V and J genes are TRBV13 and TRBJ2-3; possible D gene TRBD2, 6 bases. CDR3 size: 15 residues. Per the germline V gene, CDR1 is PRHDT and CDR2 is FYEKMQ (reference sequence). The V gene lost 4 bases and the J gene lost 6 bases, with 17 bases spanning the gap. The CDR3 loop reads CASSSREWTLDTQYF. Here the CDR3 DNA reads TGTGCCAGCAGCTCTCGGGAGTGGACGCTGGATACGCAGTATTTT.

The chain has TRBV5-1 and TRBJ1-2; 7 bases map to TRBD1. CDR1 is SGHRS and CDR2 is YFSETQ in the germline V gene. This CDR3 contains 14 residues. Trimming took 4 bases from V and 7 from J; bases not matched to a gene: 10. The CDR3 loop is CASSLQDRPGGYTF. The CDR3 bases are TGCGCCAGCAGCCTCCAGGACAGGCCGGGTGGCTACACCTTC.

This clone was recorded a few times. V and J are TRBV7-9 and TRBJ2-7, with D possibly being TRBD1 (5 bases). With 5 bases removed from V and 3 bases from J, the gap between germline ends came to 8 bases. CDR1 SEHNR and CDR2 FQNEAQ come from the germline V gene (reference sequence). The CDR3 is made up of 12 amino acids. The CDR3 DNA reads TGTGCCAGCAGCGGCAGGGACTACGAGCAGTACTTC. It translates to CASSGRDYEQYF.

CDR3 coding DNA: TGCGCCAGCAGCTTGACTAGCGGAGAGGTAGAGACCCAGTACTTC. Encoded protein: CASSLTSGEVETQYF. The genes are TRBV5-1 and TRBJ2-5; the match to TRBD2 covers 8 bases. The CDR3 contains 15 residues. Germline V gives CDR1 SGHRS, CDR2 YFSETQ. Unmatched junction bases numbered 6, after V lost 1 base and J lost 4 bases.